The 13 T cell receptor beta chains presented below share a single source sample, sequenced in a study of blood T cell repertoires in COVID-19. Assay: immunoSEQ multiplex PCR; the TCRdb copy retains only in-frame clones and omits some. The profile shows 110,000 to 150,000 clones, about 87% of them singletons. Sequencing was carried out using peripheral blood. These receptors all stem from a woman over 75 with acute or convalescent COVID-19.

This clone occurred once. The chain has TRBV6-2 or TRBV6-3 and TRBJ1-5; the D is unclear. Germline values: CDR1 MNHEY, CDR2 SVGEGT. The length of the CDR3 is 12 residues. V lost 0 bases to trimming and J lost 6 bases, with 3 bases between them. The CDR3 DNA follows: TGTGCCAGCAGTTACTCTAGTCAGCCCCAGCATTTT. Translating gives CASSYSSQPQHF.

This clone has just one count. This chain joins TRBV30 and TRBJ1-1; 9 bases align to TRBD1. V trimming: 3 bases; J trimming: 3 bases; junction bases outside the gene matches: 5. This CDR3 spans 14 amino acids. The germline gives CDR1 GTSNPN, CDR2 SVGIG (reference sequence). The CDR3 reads CAWSTGGGYTEAFF. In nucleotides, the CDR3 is TGTGCCTGGAGCACAGGGGGCGGCTACACTGAAGCTTTCTTT.

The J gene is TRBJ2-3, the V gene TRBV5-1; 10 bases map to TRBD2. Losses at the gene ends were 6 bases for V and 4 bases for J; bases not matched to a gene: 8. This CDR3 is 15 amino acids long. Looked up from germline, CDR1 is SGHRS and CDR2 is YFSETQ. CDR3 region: CASTLAGGLSDTQYF. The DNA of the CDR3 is TGCGCCAGCACTTTAGCGGGGGGTCTTTCAGATACGCAGTATTTT.

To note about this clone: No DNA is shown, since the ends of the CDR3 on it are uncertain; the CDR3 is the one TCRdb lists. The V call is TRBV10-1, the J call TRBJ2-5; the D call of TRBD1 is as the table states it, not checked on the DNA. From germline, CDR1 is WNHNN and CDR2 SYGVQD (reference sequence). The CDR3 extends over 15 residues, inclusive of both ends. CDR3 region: CASSTSDRAGETQYF.

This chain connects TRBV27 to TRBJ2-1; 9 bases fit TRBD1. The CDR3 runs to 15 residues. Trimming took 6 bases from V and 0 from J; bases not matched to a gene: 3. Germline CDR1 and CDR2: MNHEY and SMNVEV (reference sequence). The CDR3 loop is CASRIQGASYNEQFF. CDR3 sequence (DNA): TGTGCCAGCAGAATACAGGGGGCCTCCTACAATGAGCAGTTCTTC.

CDR3 residues: CASSLGAGAPYSNQPQHF. The CDR3 DNA sequence: TGTGCCAGCAGCTTGGGAGCAGGGGCACCGTATAGCAATCAGCCCCAGCATTTT. The chain couples TRBV7-2 to TRBJ1-5, with TRBD1 as a possible D gene (6 bases). The CDR3 loop spans 18 amino acids. The germline gives CDR1 SGHTA, CDR2 FQGNSA. V lost 3 bases to trimming and J lost 0 bases, with 18 bases between them.

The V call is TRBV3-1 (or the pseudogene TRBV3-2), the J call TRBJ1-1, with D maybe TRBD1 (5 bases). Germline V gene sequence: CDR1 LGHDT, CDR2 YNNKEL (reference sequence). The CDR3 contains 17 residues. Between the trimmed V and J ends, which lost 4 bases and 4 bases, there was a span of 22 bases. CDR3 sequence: CASSPRGTGLLSTEAFF. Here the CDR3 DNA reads TGTGCCAGCAGCCCACGAGGAACAGGCTTGTTATCCACTGAAGCTTTCTTT.

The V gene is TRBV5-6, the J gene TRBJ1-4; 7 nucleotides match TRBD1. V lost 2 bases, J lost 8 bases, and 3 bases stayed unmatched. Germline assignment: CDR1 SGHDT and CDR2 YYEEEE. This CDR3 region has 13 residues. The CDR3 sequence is CASSFLGGEKLFF. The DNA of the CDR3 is TGTGCCAGCAGCTTTTTAGGGGGCGAAAAACTGTTTTTT.

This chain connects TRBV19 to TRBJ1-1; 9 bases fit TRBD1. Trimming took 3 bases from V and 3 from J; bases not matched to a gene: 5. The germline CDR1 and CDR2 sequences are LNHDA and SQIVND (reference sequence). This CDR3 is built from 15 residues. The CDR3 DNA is TGTGCCAGTAGTATTTGGACAGGGGTACACACTGAAGCTTTCTTT. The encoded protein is CASSIWTGVHTEAFF.

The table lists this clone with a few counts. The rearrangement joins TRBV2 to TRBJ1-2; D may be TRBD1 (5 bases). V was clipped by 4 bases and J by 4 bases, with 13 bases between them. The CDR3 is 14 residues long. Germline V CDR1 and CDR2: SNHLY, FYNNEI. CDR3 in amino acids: CASSVGGTFYGYTF. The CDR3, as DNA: TGTGCCAGCAGTGTGGGGGGGACGTTCTATGGCTACACCTTC.

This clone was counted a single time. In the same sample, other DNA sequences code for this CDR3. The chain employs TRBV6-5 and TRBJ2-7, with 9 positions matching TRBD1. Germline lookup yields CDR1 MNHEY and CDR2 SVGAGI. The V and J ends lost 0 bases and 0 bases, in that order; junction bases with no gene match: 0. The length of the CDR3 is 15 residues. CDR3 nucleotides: TGTGCCAGCAGTTACTCACAGGGGGCCTCCTACGAGCAGTACTTC. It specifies CASSYSQGASYEQYF.

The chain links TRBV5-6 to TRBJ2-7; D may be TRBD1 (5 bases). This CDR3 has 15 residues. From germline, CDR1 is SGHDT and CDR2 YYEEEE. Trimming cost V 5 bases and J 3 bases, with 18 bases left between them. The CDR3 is CASSADSSGSYEQYF. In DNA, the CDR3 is TGTGCCAGCAGTGCTGACAGCTCCGGTAGCTACGAGCAGTACTTC.

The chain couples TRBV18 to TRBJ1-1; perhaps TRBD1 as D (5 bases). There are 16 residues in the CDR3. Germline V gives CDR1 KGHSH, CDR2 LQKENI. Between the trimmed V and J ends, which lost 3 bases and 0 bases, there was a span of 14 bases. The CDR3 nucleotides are TGTGCCAGCTCACCCGGCGGGGCCCGAATGAACACTGAAGCTTTCTTT. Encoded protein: CASSPGGARMNTEAFF.